This TCR beta chain came from a study of control samples from healthy donors and cancer patients. The germline gives CDR1 LGHDT, CDR2 YNNKEL (reference sequence). This CDR3 region has 16 residues. Trimming shortened V by 0 bases and J by 2 bases, and 12 bases separated the two germline ends. TCRdb's copy holds only in-frame clones and misses some; the assay was immunoSEQ multiplex PCR. The data contain 150,000 to 200,000 clones, about 90% of them singletons. This receptor was taken from a man younger than 45 in good health. This chain uses TRBV3-1 (or the pseudogene TRBV3-2) with TRBJ2-3; tentative D call: TRBD2 (5 bases). Sequencing input: blood. The CDR3 coding sequence is TGTGCCAGCAGCCAAGATAGGTTGACTAACACAGATACGCAGTATTTT. It yields the protein CASSQDRLTNTDTQYF.